This entry lists 26 T cell receptor beta chains sequenced from one sample in a study of T cells after yellow fever vaccination. Using its own MiXCR run on the 5' RACE reads, TCRdb lists one record per CDR3 protein. The sample shows a few hundred thousand distinct CDR3 sequences, about 6.2% of them seen only once. The source was PBMCs, collected 5 days after the yellow fever booster vaccination. The receptor set was obtained from a man aged 30 to 39 who received the YFV17D yellow fever vaccine.

This clonotype was counted many times. The CDR3 DNA follows: TGCGCCAGCAGCCAAGCGGGGACGGGAGGGTCCCGAGAGCAGTTCTTC. Amino acids: CASSQAGTGGSREQFF. The rearrangement links TRBV4-3 to TRBJ2-1; 8 bases agree with TRBD2. CDR1 is LGHNA and CDR2 is YSLEER in the germline V gene. The J segment lost 10 bases and the V segment lost 1 base, leaving 12 bases of the junction unmatched. The CDR3 is 16 residues long.

In this sample, this clonotype turned up a few times. The gene calls are TRBV29-1 and TRBJ2-5; D tentatively reads TRBD1 or TRBD2 (5 bases each). V lost 7 bases and J lost 4, with 10 bases in between. CDR1 SQVTM and CDR2 ANQGSEA come from the germline V gene. This CDR3 region has 11 residues. In DNA, the CDR3 is TGCAGCGCCGGGGCCAGAGAGACCCAGTACTTC. Protein: CSAGARETQYF.

This clonotype appeared a few times. The chain carries TRBV7-9 and TRBJ2-7; no clear D. The CDR3 contains 14 residues. The germline CDR1 and CDR2 sequences are SEHNR and FQNEAQ (reference sequence). Trimming left V 9 bases short and J 7 bases short, with 22 bases between. CDR3 in amino acids: CASQPSNSVTEQYF. CDR3 nucleotides: TGTGCCAGTCAACCATCCAACTCGGTTACTGAGCAGTACTTC. Full variable domain (missing parts from reference TRBV7-9 and TRBJ2-7): DTGVSQNPRHKITKRGQNVTFRCDPISEHNRLYWYRQTLGQGPEFLTYFQNEAQLEKSRLLSDRFSAERPKGSFSTLEIQRTEQGDSAMYLCASQPSNSVTEQYFGPGTRLTVT.

This clonotype was found many times. The chain recombines TRBV4-1 with TRBJ2-5, with TRBD2 identical over 7 bases. The CDR3 extends over 14 amino acids. The germline gives CDR1 MGHRA, CDR2 YSYEKL. V lost 4 bases to trimming and J lost 2 bases; unmatched junction nucleotides: 4. The CDR3 sequence: CASSRELAQETQYF. The CDR3 DNA is TGCGCCAGCAGCCGCGAACTAGCGCAAGAGACCCAGTACTTC.

Ten or more counts support this clonotype. DNA for the CDR3: TGTGCCAGTAGTATCGCCGGTAATCAGCCCCAGCATTTT. Translated: CASSIAGNQPQHF. The chain joins TRBV19 to TRBJ1-5, with D uncertain. In germline, CDR1 is LNHDA, CDR2 SQIVND (reference sequence). V was clipped by 3 bases and J by 4 bases, with 7 bases between them. The CDR3 totals 13 residues.

The chain is built from TRBV5-1 and TRBJ2-1; TRBD2 might be the D (6 bases). The CDR3 sequence is 16 residues long. The V end lost 4 bases, the J end lost 5 bases, and 19 bases lay between the germline ends. CDR1 and CDR2 from the germline V gene are SGHRS and YFSETQ. CDR3 in amino acids: CASSPFGGRVDNEQFF. The CDR3 DNA follows: TGCGCCAGCAGCCCCTTTGGGGGGAGAGTAGACAATGAGCAGTTCTTC.

The genes are TRBV9 and TRBJ2-6, with 10 positions matching TRBD1. The CDR3 has 18 amino acids. Germline-derived CDR1 and CDR2 are SGDLS and YYNGEE. V lost 3 bases, J lost 2 bases, and 8 bases stayed unmatched. The CDR3 protein is CASSDLTGGLAGANVLTF. In DNA form, the CDR3 reads TGTGCCAGCAGCGATTTGACAGGGGGCTTAGCTGGGGCCAACGTCCTGACTTTC.

The rearrangement joins TRBV9 to TRBJ2-3, with 8 bases that match TRBD2. This CDR3 has 14 amino acids. V was clipped by 6 bases and J by 5 bases; unmatched bases: 8. Germline V gene sequence: CDR1 SGDLS, CDR2 YYNGEE. In nucleotides, the CDR3 is TGTGCCAGCACCTCAGTAGCGGGACGAGATACGCAGTATTTT. Translated: CASTSVAGRDTQYF.

The chain recombines TRBV10-3 with TRBJ2-5; TRBD2 is a possible D gene (5 bases). This CDR3 region has 15 residues. The ends were cut back, 2 bases at V and 2 bases at J, with 12 bases in the middle. The germline V gene encodes CDR1 ENHRY and CDR2 SYGVKD. The CDR3 nucleotides read TGTGCCATCAGTGAGGGGCTAGCATATCAAGAGACCCAGTACTTC. Protein product: CAISEGLAYQETQYF.

There are many counts of this clonotype. The chain links TRBV7-6 to TRBJ2-3; 10 bases line up with TRBD2. The ends lost 5 bases at V and 4 bases at J; junction bases unmatched: 15. Germline CDR1 SGHVS, CDR2 FNYEAQ. This CDR3 is built from 18 residues. CDR3 nucleotide sequence: TGTGCCAGCAGCCCCCGCTCAAGCCTAGCGGGAGTAGCAGATACGCAGTATTTT. Its protein product is CASSPRSSLAGVADTQYF.

This clonotype appeared many times. V gene TRBV20-1 combines with J gene TRBJ2-1; a possible D gene is TRBD1 (7 bases). This CDR3 is 14 amino acids long. Germline V gene sequence: CDR1 DFQATT, CDR2 SNEGSKA (reference sequence). Between the trimmed V and J ends, which lost 5 bases and 4 bases, there was a span of 15 bases. The CDR3 coding sequence is TGCAGTGCTTCCAGGGGGGAGTTATACAATGAGCAGTTCTTC. This gives the protein CSASRGELYNEQFF.

This CDR3 reads CASSLDPGTPNQPQHF. CDR3 bases: TGCGCCAGCAGCCTCGACCCGGGGACGCCGAATCAGCCCCAGCATTTT. The chain carries TRBV4-1 and TRBJ1-5; a weak D match, TRBD1 (5 bases). CDR1 is MGHRA, CDR2 YSYEKL, per germline. This CDR3 has 16 amino acids. Between the trimmed V and J ends, which lost 4 bases and 4 bases, there was a span of 17 bases.

This clonotype has at least ten counts. The chain combines TRBV5-1 with TRBJ2-7; 13 nucleotides align to TRBD2. Germline V gene data show CDR1 as SGHRS and CDR2 as YFSETQ. The CDR3 is 15 amino acids. With V trimmed by 1 base and J by 5 bases, 3 bases remained unmatched. The chain's CDR3 is CASSLTSGRANEQYF. CDR3 in DNA: TGCGCCAGCAGCTTGACTAGCGGGAGGGCAAACGAGCAGTACTTC.

This clonotype was found a few times. The V and J genes are TRBV20-1 and TRBJ2-1; unclear D gene. V lost 2 bases, J lost 2 bases, and 4 bases lay in between. CDR3 length: 12 amino acids. Germline CDR1 is DFQATT and CDR2 is SNEGSKA (reference sequence). Here the CDR3 reads CSARPAYNEQFF. In DNA form, the CDR3 reads TGCAGTGCTAGACCGGCCTACAATGAGCAGTTCTTC.

The V gene is TRBV5-1, the J gene TRBJ2-5; TRBD1 is a possible D gene (5 bases). The germline gives CDR1 SGHRS, CDR2 YFSETQ. The CDR3 sequence is 14 residues long. V was clipped by 5 bases and J by 2 bases, with 13 bases between them. This CDR3 is CASSALDTQETQYF. The CDR3 nucleotides read TGCGCCAGCAGTGCCTTGGACACACAAGAGACCCAGTACTTC. Combining the CDR3 with reference TRBV5-1 and TRBJ2-5 gives the whole variable domain KAGVTQTPRYLIKTRGQQVTLSCSPISGHRSVSWYQQTPGQGLQFLFEYFSETQRNKGNFPGRFSGRQFSNSRSEMNVSTLELGDSALYLCASSALDTQETQYFGPGTRLLVL.

The chain links TRBV18 to TRBJ1-4; maybe TRBD1 (5 bases). V shed 3 bases and J shed 6 bases, with 14 bases lying between them. Germline lookup yields CDR1 KGHSH and CDR2 LQKENI. The CDR3 runs 15 residues. The CDR3 bases are TGTGCCAGCTCACCCTTATCGGGGGGAGATGAAAAACTGTTTTTT. This translates into CASSPLSGGDEKLFF.

The table lists this clonotype with many counts. The rearrangement joins TRBV7-8 to TRBJ2-5; the match to TRBD2 covers 9 bases. This CDR3 region has 13 residues. Trimming cost V 11 bases and J 4 bases; bases outside gene matches: 8. Germline loops: CDR1 SGHVS, CDR2 FQNEAQ. CDR3 DNA sequence: TGTGCCGCGGCGGGAGGGCCAGGAGAGACCCAGTACTTC. Its translation: CAAAGGPGETQYF.

At least ten counts were recorded for this clonotype. This sequence joins TRBV20-1 and TRBJ1-6, with D unresolved. Trimming left V 0 bases short and J 8 bases short, with 11 bases between. Germline V gene lookup returns CDR1 DFQATT and CDR2 SNEGSKA (reference sequence). This CDR3 region has 14 residues. The CDR3 coding sequence is TGCAGTGCTAGAGAACGTCCTTATGATTCACCCCTCCACTTT. Its translation is CSARERPYDSPLHF.

Notes on this clonotype: The junction departs from the called germline gene at one end, perhaps through a read error. The chain combines TRBV6-2 or TRBV6-3 with TRBJ1-1; maybe TRBD1 (6 bases). Germline V gene sequence: CDR1 MNHEY, CDR2 SVGEGT. The CDR3 contains 16 residues. The CDR3 loop reads CASSYVQGRWNTEDFF. In DNA, the CDR3 is TGTGCCAGCAGTTACGTCCAGGGGCGGTGGAACACTGAAGATTTCTTT.

This clonotype was seen a few times. J is TRBJ1-4 and V is TRBV20-1; possible D gene TRBD1, 6 bases. The CDR3 is 14 residues long. Germline-derived CDR1 and CDR2 are DFQATT and SNEGSKA (reference sequence). The germline V and J ends were trimmed by 0 bases and 7 bases, with 12 bases remaining between them. The DNA of the CDR3 is TGCAGTGCTAGAGAAGAGACAGGAGGTGAAAAACTGTTTTTT. Protein sequence: CSAREETGGEKLFF.

This clonotype showed up many times. J is TRBJ2-1 and V is TRBV19, with TRBD2 matching over 14 bases. Trimming took 6 bases from V and 7 from J; bases not matched to a gene: 14. Germline V gene lookup returns CDR1 LNHDA and CDR2 SQIVND (reference sequence). There are 18 residues in the CDR3. The CDR3 DNA reads as TGTGCCAGTAGGACTCCCGCCGGGACTAGCGGGAGTCATAATGAGCAGTTCTTC. Amino acid sequence: CASRTPAGTSGSHNEQFF. Filled out from reference TRBV19 and TRBJ2-1, the complete variable domain reads DGGITQSPKYLFRKEGQNVTLSCEQNLNHDAMYWYRQDPGQGLRLIYYSQIVNDFQKGDIAEGYSVSREKKESFPLTVTSAQKNPTAFYLCASRTPAGTSGSHNEQFFGPGTRLTVL.

This clonotype was detected ten times or more. The genes are TRBV28 and TRBJ2-7; D uncertain. V was cut by 2 bases and J by 5 bases, with 7 bases left in between. Germline CDR1 MDHEN, CDR2 SYDVKM. This CDR3 is built from 12 residues. The CDR3 sequence is CASSLLVNEQYF. The CDR3 DNA sequence: TGTGCCAGCAGTTTACTAGTGAACGAGCAGTACTTC.

The V gene is TRBV7-2, the J gene TRBJ2-3; the D is unclear. With 0 bases removed from V and 0 bases from J, the gap between germline ends came to 7 bases. The CDR3 is 15 amino acids. From germline, CDR1 is SGHTA and CDR2 FQGNSA. The CDR3 DNA follows: TGTGCCAGCAGCTTAGCGGTCTCAAGCACAGATACGCAGTATTTT. This sequence encodes CASSLAVSSTDTQYF. Variable domain in full (rest from reference TRBV7-2 and TRBJ2-3): GAGVSQSPSNKVTEKGKDVELRCDPISGHTALYWYRQSLGQGLEFLIYFQGNSAPDKSGLPSDRFSAERTGGSVSTLTIQRTQQEDSAVYLCASSLAVSSTDTQYFGPGTRLTVL.

The V call is TRBV12-3 or TRBV12-4, the J call TRBJ2-1; D gene uncertain. This CDR3 region has 17 residues. Trimming pared 1 base from V and 7 bases from J, leaving 20 bases between. The CDR3 loop is CASSLEAGGPLGNEQFF. The DNA for the CDR3 is TGTGCCAGCAGTTTAGAAGCTGGCGGCCCCTTAGGGAATGAGCAGTTCTTC.

This clonotype was seen a handful of times. The chain is built from TRBV28 and TRBJ2-2, with D perhaps being TRBD1 or TRBD2 (6 bases each). CDR1 is MDHEN, CDR2 SYDVKM, per germline. The ends were cut back, 6 bases at V and 4 bases at J, with 12 bases in the middle. The length of the CDR3 is 14 residues. In DNA form, the CDR3 reads TGTGCCAGCAGGAAGGGGGGAGCCACCGGGGAGCTGTTTTTT. This codes for CASRKGGATGELFF.

This clonotype showed up many times. This rearrangement joins TRBV27 to TRBJ2-1; D uncertain. Trimming shortened V by 3 bases and J by 7 bases, and 4 bases separated the two germline ends. CDR1 and CDR2 (germline): MNHEY, SMNVEV (reference sequence). The CDR3 spans 11 residues. The CDR3 DNA sequence: TGTGCCAGCAGTTTTGCGAATGAGCAGTTCTTC. Its translation: CASSFANEQFF.